This T cell receptor (beta chain) was identified during a study of blood T cells in healthy people across ages (dated by TCRdb to the mid-2010s). At the level of the whole study: In model experiments, template switching captured about one uniquely barcoded TCR beta cDNA molecule for every two T cells. The donors were split into four age groups: young (average about 16 years), middle-aged (about 40), aged (about 56) and long-lived (roughly 88). Donors of different ages were randomly distributed across sequencing lanes to avoid experimental bias. For two donors (one aged 18 to 29 and one aged 80 or older), the study analyzed two additional independent replicas of 1 million unique cDNA reads from the same blood draw. Using deep sequencing normalized with unique cDNA molecular identifiers, the study measured how TCR beta repertoire diversity changes with age.

This clonotype was picked up one time. Its antigen is unknown. Base qualities are not at hand, and no much larger clone is one base apart. A lone read offers only weak evidence. The receptor library was made with 5' RACE. The instrument was an Illumina HiSeq 2500. The second PCR ran for about 7 to 11 cycles and used a J-beta primer mix along with a sample-barcoded 5' primer. A unique molecular identifier was introduced onto each TCR beta cDNA molecule by a template-switch 5' adaptor carrying 12 random nucleotides. At least 3 million CDR3-containing paired-end reads were obtained from each sample. All of the RNA was converted into first-strand cDNA using the Mint cDNA synthesis kit, with a TRBC-specific oligonucleotide serving as the primer. Following uracil-DNA glycosylase treatment, all cDNA underwent a first 18-cycle PCR with the universal primers M1SS and BC2_uni_R. Under the source paper's analysis protocol: Each sample was normalized by randomly selecting 1 million high-quality reads, each carrying a distinct molecular identifier. Instead of being binned into consensus sequences, reads that shared molecular identifiers were thrown out. MiTCR, run with a Q25 quality threshold and the strictest error-elimination algorithm, handled CDR3 identification, clonotype clustering and error correction. A nonparametric unseen species model with Euler transformation was used to estimate lower-bound total TCR beta diversity. TCRdb's own reprocessing of the public reads used fastp at Q25 and MiXCR and kept productive beta chains. Rows matching on CDR3 protein sequence are summarized as one entry with the most common DNA and genes. The V and J calls and clone size are TCRdb's, not the authors'. The sample includes some 1.6 million distinct CDR3 sequences, with about 35% observed a single time. About 11% of the sample goes to the ten largest clones.

Paper-wide results and their limitations: Estimates of total diversity based on one million sequenced T cells were regarded as lower bounds and as underestimates. There was a strong correlation between observed TCR beta diversity and the percentage of naive T cells measured by flow cytometry. The long-lived group showed more naive CD4+ T cells, fewer expanded clones and increased TCR diversity than the aged group, suggesting age selection. As age increased, observed TCR beta diversity per million T cells dropped in a roughly linear way, and a significant reduction was already evident by age about 36. Because the CMV infection status of the donors was unknown, age-related changes in expanded clonotypes may potentially have been confounded. Conclusive comparison of naive and antigen-experienced compartments was prevented by the profiling of bulk unsorted PBMCs.

The donors were some 39 Caucasian individuals from Russia, aged roughly 6 to 100 years, who were systemically healthy. Each donor gave ten milliliters of peripheral blood, drawn into EDTA-treated Vacutainer tubes. Ficoll-Paque density-gradient centrifugation was used to isolate PBMCs, with at least 6 million per sample. Total RNA was extracted from PBMCs with Trizol reagent, with at least 5 micrograms obtained per sample. The percentages of naive CD45RAhigh/CD27high T cells were determined by flow cytometry on a PBMC aliquot from every donor. The cysteine opens and the phenylalanine closes a CDR3 of 15 amino acids. Just the 45-base CDR3 DNA is kept, in frame starting at base 1. After removal of 4 bases from V and 5 bases from J, the junction retains 8 bases not matched to a gene. Via the germline V gene (reference sequence), CDR1 is DFQATT and CDR2 SNEGSKA.

The chain is made from TRBV20-1 and TRBJ2-1; TRBD1 fits 10 bases in the junction. Specimen: blood. This clonotype was sampled from a woman between 25 and 40 years old in good health. The CDR3 region reads CSANPGQGIHNEQFF. Here is the DNA: TGCAGTGCTAACCCGGGACAGGGGATCCACAATGAGCAGTTCTTC.